This is a list of T cell receptor beta chains from one sample in a study of high-grade serous ovarian cancer treatment subgroups. Assay: immunoSEQ multiplex PCR; the TCRdb copy retains only in-frame clones and omits some. The repertoire holds thousands of clones, about 69% seen once, with approximately 6% in the top ten. The source material was tumor tissue. These TCRs come from a human donor with high-grade serous ovarian cancer. Each CDR3 is given with its conserved first and last residue.

v_gene: TRBV5-3; j_gene: TRBJ2-1; CDR3aa: CARSTAGTSVDNEQFF
v_gene: TRBV7-3; j_gene: TRBJ2-2; CDR3aa: CASSLAFTGELFF
v_gene: TRBV27; j_gene: TRBJ2-7; CDR3aa: CASSPVITTGQSYEQYF
v_gene: TRBV2; j_gene: TRBJ1-2; CDR3aa: CASRDRDRPGYTF
v_gene: TRBV10-3; j_gene: TRBJ2-5; CDR3aa: CASAEAGWETQYF
v_gene: TRBV4-2; j_gene: TRBJ2-1; CDR3aa: CASRPGPAGVYNEQFF
v_gene: TRBV6-5; j_gene: TRBJ2-7; CDR3aa: CASSPLAGGYEQYF
v_gene: TRBV6-5; j_gene: TRBJ2-3; CDR3aa: CASSFRGTQYF
v_gene: TRBV7-2; j_gene: TRBJ1-2; CDR3aa: CASSPSNRRYGYTF
v_gene: TRBV15; j_gene: TRBJ2-3; CDR3aa: CATSDPSGRTDTQYF
v_gene: TRBV5-1; j_gene: TRBJ2-2; CDR3aa: CASSLALTSGELFF
v_gene: TRBV11-2; j_gene: TRBJ2-1; CDR3aa: CASSLPGPNEQFF
v_gene: TRBV5-4; j_gene: TRBJ1-2; CDR3aa: CASSPRDRAEGYTF
v_gene: TRBV14; j_gene: TRBJ1-1; CDR3aa: CASSQMTGPNTEAFF
v_gene: TRBV7-3; j_gene: TRBJ2-3; CDR3aa: CASSPTLAGAIDTQYF
v_gene: TRBV6-6; j_gene: TRBJ2-3; CDR3aa: CASRGGHLTDTQYF
v_gene: TRBV6-6; j_gene: TRBJ2-7; CDR3aa: CASSQMYEQYF
v_gene: TRBV7-2; j_gene: TRBJ2-7; CDR3aa: CASSHEDTYEQYF
v_gene: TRBV28; j_gene: TRBJ2-5; CDR3aa: CASSPMPRETQYF
v_gene: TRBV4-1; j_gene: TRBJ2-3; CDR3aa: CASSQGGGPDTQYF
v_gene: TRBV19; j_gene: TRBJ2-7; CDR3aa: CASSFLGTGAYEQYF
v_gene: TRBV12-5; j_gene: TRBJ1-1; CDR3aa: CASGTWGYTEAFF
v_gene: TRBV9; j_gene: TRBJ2-1; CDR3aa: CASSVGSPSGNFDNEQFF
v_gene: TRBV19; j_gene: TRBJ2-7; CDR3aa: CASGPFAGGTYEQYF
v_gene: TRBV4-1; j_gene: TRBJ2-7; CDR3aa: CASSHNSGRFSYEQYF
v_gene: TRBV19; j_gene: TRBJ2-7; CDR3aa: CASSARQGARNEQYF
v_gene: TRBV10-3; j_gene: TRBJ2-7; CDR3aa: CAISEFPETYEQYF
v_gene: TRBV19; j_gene: NA; CDR3aa: CASSLGQGPGYEQYF
v_gene: TRBV4-2; j_gene: TRBJ2-7; CDR3aa: CASSQDIGGMPSYEQYF
v_gene: TRBV7-9; j_gene: TRBJ1-1; CDR3aa: CASSPNFGNVNTEAFF
v_gene: TRBV7-9; j_gene: TRBJ2-7; CDR3aa: CASSSPGGGYEQYF
v_gene: TRBV19; j_gene: TRBJ2-1; CDR3aa: CASTLAGGDEQFF
v_gene: TRBV21-1; j_gene: TRBJ1-1; CDR3aa: CASSKAPSPSEAFF
v_gene: TRBV6-5; j_gene: NA; CDR3aa: CASSYKMEYEQYF
v_gene: TRBV10-3; j_gene: TRBJ2-3; CDR3aa: CAISEASFNTDTQYF
v_gene: TRBV7-9; j_gene: TRBJ1-5; CDR3aa: CASSPDRDFQPQHF
v_gene: TRBV7-9; j_gene: TRBJ2-1; CDR3aa: CASRTNQREGVRDEQFF
v_gene: TRBV7-3; j_gene: TRBJ1-5; CDR3aa: CASSFSPGQPQHF
v_gene: TRBV7-2; j_gene: TRBJ2-7; CDR3aa: CASSPWGGGNYEQYF
v_gene: TRBV25-1; j_gene: TRBJ2-3; CDR3aa: CASSEVGGGTDTQYF
v_gene: TRBV6-4; j_gene: TRBJ2-2; CDR3aa: CASSDNGRAGELFF
v_gene: TRBV5-1; j_gene: TRBJ1-2; CDR3aa: CASSLVHGDGYTF
v_gene: TRBV9; j_gene: TRBJ1-4; CDR3aa: CASSVASGEKLFF
v_gene: TRBV30; j_gene: TRBJ2-1; CDR3aa: CACGIGREQFF
v_gene: TRBV7-9; j_gene: TRBJ1-1; CDR3aa: CASSVGTVNTEAFF
v_gene: TRBV28; j_gene: TRBJ1-2; CDR3aa: CASSPDRGLGGYTF
v_gene: TRBV5-7; j_gene: TRBJ2-6; CDR3aa: CASSLCLECSGANVLTF
v_gene: TRBV6-1; j_gene: TRBJ2-7; CDR3aa: CASSEFLELAGGRYF
v_gene: TRBV29-1; j_gene: TRBJ2-5; CDR3aa: CSVRRAEETQYF
v_gene: TRBV7-9; j_gene: TRBJ2-1; CDR3aa: CASSSRTGRNEQFF
v_gene: TRBV7-9; j_gene: TRBJ1-3; CDR3aa: CASSTLSGNTIYF
v_gene: TRBV28; j_gene: TRBJ1-1; CDR3aa: CASSIRGGNTEAFF
v_gene: TRBV7-2; j_gene: TRBJ2-5; CDR3aa: CASSLGIGRAAETQYF
v_gene: TRBV7-6; j_gene: TRBJ2-5; CDR3aa: CASRGVRGAGGVGVQETQYF
v_gene: TRBV5-1; j_gene: TRBJ2-1; CDR3aa: CASSNIAGGDNEQFF
v_gene: TRBV30; j_gene: TRBJ2-4; CDR3aa: CAWSRPGMDIQYF
v_gene: TRBV5-6; j_gene: TRBJ1-3; CDR3aa: CASSERGVPGNTIYF
v_gene: TRBV19; j_gene: TRBJ2-1; CDR3aa: CASSIGGYNEQFF
v_gene: TRBV30; j_gene: TRBJ1-2; CDR3aa: CAWIHGLYGYTF